The 24 T cell receptor beta chains presented below share a single source sample, sequenced in a study of T cells after somatic rescue of genetic block. The data were produced by immunoSEQ multiplex PCR, yet TCRdb's version contains in-frame clones alone and is incomplete. The repertoire holds roughly 55,000 clones, with roughly 96% as singletons. The material sequenced was peripheral blood mononuclear cells (PBMCs). Receptor source: a child in the first two years of life.

About this clone: Other nucleotide sequences from this sample produce the same CDR3. The V gene is TRBV7-2, the J gene TRBJ1-1; the match to TRBD1 covers 8 bases. The germline V gene has CDR1 SGHTA and CDR2 FQGNSA. The CDR3 runs to 13 residues. V lost 2 bases and J lost 4; bases outside the gene matches: 0. CDR3 nucleotides: TGTGCCAGCAGCTTAACAGGGGGCACTGAAGCTTTCTTT. It codes for CASSLTGGTEAFF.

The chain links TRBV27 to TRBJ2-1; D is undetermined. V lost 3 bases and J 6 bases, leaving 9 bases between the germline ends. Germline CDR1 and CDR2: MNHEY and SMNVEV (reference sequence). The CDR3 spans 13 residues. Here the CDR3 reads CASSFEAVNEQFF. CDR3 nucleotides: TGTGCCAGCAGTTTTGAGGCTGTCAATGAGCAGTTCTTC.

The rearrangement links TRBV7-2 to TRBJ1-4; no reliable D call. The germline V gene encodes CDR1 SGHTA and CDR2 FQGNSA. The CDR3 is made up of 13 amino acids. V gave up 4 bases and J gave up 3 bases, with 6 bases separating them. The DNA for the CDR3 is TGTGCCAGCAGCTCGTGGCCTAATGAAAAACTGTTTTTT. It encodes CASSSWPNEKLFF.

This clone came up once. V usage is TRBV6-9 and J usage is TRBJ1-1; perhaps TRBD1 as D (5 bases). CDR1 MNHGY and CDR2 SVAAGI come from the germline V gene. The ends were cut back, 11 bases at V and 0 bases at J, with 13 bases in the middle. The CDR3 has 13 amino acids. The CDR3 loop reads CAFRRGMNTEAFF. In DNA, the CDR3 is TGTGCCTTTAGGCGGGGGATGAACACTGAAGCTTTCTTT.

The CDR3 coding sequence is TGCGCCAGCACTCTGATTCCAGGGCGGGACGGGACGGGGAGTGATGAGCAGTTCTTC. Its protein product is CASTLIPGRDGTGSDEQFF. The chain joins TRBV23-1 to TRBJ2-1; a weak D match, TRBD2 (6 bases). TRBV23-1 is reported as an ORF; its role is uncertain. The V end was cut by 7 bases, the J end by 8 bases, with 33 bases between. The CDR3 covers 19 residues.

The V call is TRBV6-6, the J call TRBJ2-7, with 8 bases matching TRBD1. The V gene's germline CDR1 is MNHNY and CDR2 SVGAGI (reference sequence). V trimming: 8 bases; J trimming: 5 bases; junction bases outside the gene matches: 8. The CDR3 consists of 13 residues. CDR3 sequence: CASRRGRTNEQYF. In DNA, the CDR3 is TGTGCCAGCCGCAGGGGGCGCACCAACGAGCAGTACTTC.

V is TRBV7-2 and J is TRBJ2-7, with D maybe TRBD1 (6 bases). V lost 1 base, J lost 2 bases, and 6 bases lay in between. CDR3 length: 13 residues. Looked up from germline, CDR1 is SGHTA and CDR2 is FQGNSA. CDR3 bases: TGTGCCAGCAGCTTAGGGGACACCTACGAGCAGTACTTC. It encodes CASSLGDTYEQYF.

The rearrangement links TRBV10-3 to TRBJ1-4, with TRBD1 as a possible D gene (6 bases). Germline V gene sequence: CDR1 ENHRY, CDR2 SYGVKD. The V end was cut by 5 bases, the J end by 6 bases, with 13 bases between. The CDR3 has 14 amino acids. The CDR3 sequence is CAISTGKPYEKLFF. CDR3 in DNA: TGTGCCATCAGTACAGGGAAACCCTATGAAAAACTGTTTTTT.

The V and J genes are TRBV18 and TRBJ2-3; D gene unclear. V lost 1 base to trimming and J lost 0 bases, with 5 bases between them. This CDR3 has 14 amino acids. Germline V gives CDR1 KGHSH, CDR2 LQKENI. CDR3 amino acids: CASSPLSSTDTQYF. CDR3 coding DNA: TGTGCCAGCTCACCACTGAGCAGCACAGATACGCAGTATTTT. Full variable domain (rest looked up from reference TRBV18 and TRBJ2-3): NAGVMQNPRHLVRRRGQEARLRCSPMKGHSHVYWYRQLPEEGLKFMVYLQKENIIDESGMPKERFSAEFPKEGPSILRIQQVVRGDSAAYFCASSPLSSTDTQYFGPGTRLTVL.

The V call is TRBV28, the J call TRBJ1-3, with 9 bases aligning to TRBD1. Germline assignment: CDR1 MDHEN and CDR2 SYDVKM. The CDR3 is 13 residues long. Trimming cost V 8 bases and J 3 bases; bases outside gene matches: 2. The CDR3 DNA reads TGTGCCAGCGAGGGACAGGGTGGAAACACCATATATTTT. The encoded protein is CASEGQGGNTIYF.

The chain couples TRBV7-2 to TRBJ1-2; TRBD1 agrees at 7 bases. Germline lookup yields CDR1 SGHTA and CDR2 FQGNSA. This CDR3 contains 15 residues. Trimming took 0 bases from V and 7 from J; bases not matched to a gene: 8. The CDR3 DNA reads TGTGCCAGCAGCTTAGCGACAGGGTATCCACGTGGCTACACCTTC. It encodes CASSLATGYPRGYTF. Based on the CDR3 plus reference TRBV7-2 and TRBJ1-2, the full variable domain is GAGVSQSPSNKVTEKGKDVELRCDPISGHTALYWYRQSLGQGLEFLIYFQGNSAPDKSGLPSDRFSAERTGGSVSTLTIQRTQQEDSAVYLCASSLATGYPRGYTFGSGTRLTVV.

This chain links TRBV15 with TRBJ2-5, with 10 bases matching TRBD2. J was trimmed by 2 bases and V by 2 bases; bases with no gene match: 2. Germline CDR1 and CDR2: LNHNV and YYDKDF (reference sequence). This CDR3 comprises 15 residues. CDR3 sequence (DNA): TGTGCCACCAGCAGACTAGCGGGAGATCAAGAGACCCAGTACTTC. Protein product: CATSRLAGDQETQYF.

The rearrangement joins TRBV2 to TRBJ2-1; a weak D match, TRBD2 (6 bases). The CDR3 runs to 15 residues. The germline V gene has CDR1 SNHLY and CDR2 FYNNEI. V lost 2 bases and J lost 3, with 11 bases in between. CDR3 coding DNA: TGTGCCAGCAGTGAAACGGGAGTAAACTACAATGAGCAGTTCTTC. This gives the protein CASSETGVNYNEQFF. Together with reference TRBV2 and TRBJ2-1, the CDR3 gives the full variable domain: EPEVTQTPSHQVTQMGQEVILRCVPISNHLYFYWYRQILGQKVEFLVSFYNNEISEKSEIFDDQFSVERPDGSNFTLKIRSTKLEDSAMYFCASSETGVNYNEQFFGPGTRLTVL.

This clone showed up just once. The CDR3 sequence is CATRSGWREKLFF. DNA of the CDR3: TGTGCCACCCGGAGCGGATGGAGGGAAAAACTGTTTTTT. The rearrangement joins TRBV25-1 to TRBJ1-4; D not resolved. V was trimmed by 10 bases and J by 8 bases, leaving 17 bases between them. The CDR3 consists of 13 residues. Germline V CDR1 and CDR2: MGHDK, SYGVNS.

V is TRBV11-2 and J is TRBJ1-6; D unresolved. This CDR3 comprises 16 residues. Germline lookup yields CDR1 SGHAT and CDR2 FQNNGV. V was clipped by 1 base and J by 4 bases, with 11 bases between them. The CDR3 nucleotides read TGTGCCAGCAGCTTAGGTGTAGGGCGGTATAATTCACCCCTCCACTTT. It is translated as CASSLGVGRYNSPLHF.

This chain uses TRBV10-3 with TRBJ2-7, with D perhaps TRBD2 (5 bases). Germline assignment: CDR1 ENHRY and CDR2 SYGVKD. The CDR3 has 14 amino acids. V was pared by 6 bases and J by 3 bases, with 15 bases between. This CDR3 is CAISPSNSVYEQYF. CDR3 sequence (DNA): TGTGCCATCAGCCCGAGCAATAGCGTCTACGAGCAGTACTTC.

This chain connects TRBV14 to TRBJ2-5; TRBD2 matches at 7 bases. Germline CDR1 SGHDN, CDR2 FVKESK. This CDR3 contains 19 residues. Trimming cost V 3 bases and J 1 base; bases outside gene matches: 17. The CDR3 nucleotides read TGTGCCAGCAGCCAGGCCAGATCCTTTCGCGGGAGTTTCCAAGAGACCCAGTACTTC. Amino acid sequence: CASSQARSFRGSFQETQYF.

This sequence joins TRBV4-2 and TRBJ2-5; 8 nucleotides agree with TRBD2. V lost 4 bases, J lost 3 bases, and 10 bases stayed unmatched. This CDR3 spans 16 amino acids. Germline CDR1 and CDR2: LGHNA and YNFKEQ. DNA for the CDR3: TGTGCCAGCAGCCTCGGGGGACTAGGAGAGAAAGAGACCCAGTACTTC. Its protein is CASSLGGLGEKETQYF.

The genes are TRBV19 and TRBJ1-1; D is uncertain. There are 13 residues in the CDR3. V was clipped by 3 bases and J by 1 base, with 6 bases between them. The germline gives CDR1 LNHDA, CDR2 SQIVND (reference sequence). The CDR3, as DNA: TGTGCCAGTAGTATGCGGCAGAACACTGAAGCTTTCTTT. Residues: CASSMRQNTEAFF.

J is TRBJ1-5 and V is TRBV15, with D maybe TRBD1 (5 bases). The CDR3 consists of 15 residues. Germline-derived CDR1 and CDR2 are LNHNV and YYDKDF (reference sequence). V lost 1 base, J lost 3 bases, and 10 bases lay in between. The chain's CDR3 is CATSRAKGFNQPQHF. DNA of the CDR3: TGTGCCACCAGCAGAGCCAAGGGGTTCAATCAGCCCCAGCATTTT.

The chain employs TRBV7-9 and TRBJ2-1; TRBD2 agrees at 10 bases. The CDR3 sequence is 16 residues long. The germline V gene has CDR1 SEHNR and CDR2 FQNEAQ (reference sequence). V lost 2 bases, J lost 7 bases, and 8 bases stayed unmatched. CDR3 DNA: TGTGCCAGCAGCTTAATCGAGCGGGAGGGCCTTAATGAGCAGTTCTTC. Translated: CASSLIEREGLNEQFF. Full variable domain (remainder filled in from reference TRBV7-9 and TRBJ2-1): DTGVSQNPRHKITKRGQNVTFRCDPISEHNRLYWYRQTLGQGPEFLTYFQNEAQLEKSRLLSDRFSAERPKGSFSTLEIQRTEQGDSAMYLCASSLIEREGLNEQFFGPGTRLTVL.

This chain uses TRBV29-1 with TRBJ1-3; 12 bases are a match to TRBD1. The CDR3 loop spans 18 amino acids. Germline V CDR1 and CDR2: SQVTM, ANQGSEA. V lost 3 bases to trimming and J lost 2 bases; unmatched junction nucleotides: 11. This chain's CDR3 is CSVEAVPGQGAPGNTIYF. In DNA, the CDR3 is TGCAGCGTTGAGGCAGTCCCGGGACAGGGGGCGCCTGGAAACACCATATATTTT.

The rearrangement joins TRBV27 to TRBJ1-2; 8 positions agree with TRBD1. The CDR3 extends over 16 amino acids. The V gene's germline CDR1 is MNHEY and CDR2 SMNVEV (reference sequence). V shed 5 bases, J shed 8 bases, and the junction held 16 bases outside the gene matches. For the CDR3, the DNA is TGTGCCAGCAGTAAAGGTGGGCAGGGGGCAAGGAGGGGCTACACCTTC. Protein sequence: CASSKGGQGARRGYTF.

The V and J genes are TRBV5-1 and TRBJ2-3; TRBD2 matches at 7 bases. Germline CDR1 is SGHRS and CDR2 is YFSETQ. The CDR3 totals 14 residues. With 6 bases clipped from V and 2 bases from J, the junction kept 6 bases outside the gene matches. The CDR3 DNA sequence: TGCGCCAGCACCCTGGGGAGGGACACAGATACGCAGTATTTT. Amino acid sequence: CASTLGRDTDTQYF. The full variable domain, completed using reference TRBV5-1 and TRBJ2-3, is KAGVTQTPRYLIKTRGQQVTLSCSPISGHRSVSWYQQTPGQGLQFLFEYFSETQRNKGNFPGRFSGRQFSNSRSEMNVSTLELGDSALYLCASTLGRDTDTQYFGPGTRLTVL.